Below, 17 T cell receptor beta chains from the same sample are listed, as sequenced in a study of blood T cell repertoires in COVID-19. Profiled with immunoSEQ multiplex PCR; TCRdb holds only in-frame clones, not every one. Altogether some 190,000 clones are present, more than 75% being singletons, with the ten largest covering around 5%. The sequencing sample was made of PBMCs or T cells enriched from blood (not recorded which). The source of these receptors is a man aged 40-49 years with acute COVID-19.

This chain links TRBV7-3 with TRBJ2-2; maybe TRBD1 (5 bases). Trimming left V 7 bases short and J 3 bases short, with 15 bases between. The CDR3 spans 15 residues. Germline lookup yields CDR1 SGHTA and CDR2 FQGTGA. The CDR3 bases are TGTGCCAGCAACCCAAGAGACAGCCACACCGGGGAGCTGTTTTTT. It codes for CASNPRDSHTGELFF.

CDR3 amino acids: CASQNRLYNEQFF. CDR3 bases: TGTGCCAGCCAGAATCGACTCTACAATGAGCAGTTCTTC. The chain links TRBV6-5 to TRBJ2-1; unclear D gene. The CDR3 spans 13 residues. In germline, CDR1 is MNHEY, CDR2 SVGAGI. Trimming stripped 8 bases from V and 3 bases from J, with 11 bases between.

This clone was picked up a small number of times. This chain connects TRBV4-2 to TRBJ1-5; D possibly corresponds to TRBD1 (6 bases). The CDR3 consists of 18 residues. Trimming took 1 base from V and 5 from J, leaving 21 bases between them. The V gene's germline CDR1 is LGHNA and CDR2 YNFKEQ. The CDR3 spells CASSQGYPGGATYQPQHF. In DNA form, the CDR3 reads TGTGCCAGCAGCCAAGGTTACCCGGGGGGGGCCACCTATCAGCCCCAGCATTTT.

This chain links TRBV7-2 with TRBJ1-5; 7 positions match TRBD1. Looked up from germline, CDR1 is SGHTA and CDR2 is FQGNSA. V shed 4 bases and J 1 base; nucleotides not matched to a gene: 4. This CDR3 is 15 amino acids long. CDR3 DNA sequence: TGTGCCAGCAGCTGGCAGGGACAGAGCAATCAGCCCCAGCATTTT. This translates into CASSWQGQSNQPQHF. Combining the CDR3 with reference TRBV7-2 and TRBJ1-5 gives the whole variable domain GAGVSQSPSNKVTEKGKDVELRCDPISGHTALYWYRQSLGQGLEFLIYFQGNSAPDKSGLPSDRFSAERTGGSVSTLTIQRTQQEDSAVYLCASSWQGQSNQPQHFGDGTRLSIL.

The rearrangement links TRBV5-1 to TRBJ2-2; no reliable D call. From germline, CDR1 is SGHRS and CDR2 YFSETQ. There are 14 residues in the CDR3. V gave up 2 bases and J gave up 6 bases, with 11 bases separating them. The CDR3 region has the DNA TGCGCCAGCAGCTTATCTGGTACGGCCGGGGAGCTGTTTTTT. Protein product: CASSLSGTAGELFF.

This chain connects TRBV15 to TRBJ2-2; D is perhaps TRBD2 (6 bases). Trimming took 1 base from V and 6 from J, leaving 12 bases between them. The germline V gene encodes CDR1 LNHNV and CDR2 YYDKDF (reference sequence). The CDR3 totals 15 residues. DNA of the CDR3: TGTGCCACCAGCAGAGTTCGGGAGTTCCCCGGGGAGCTGTTTTTT. This codes for CATSRVREFPGELFF. Drawing the rest from reference TRBV15 and TRBJ2-2, the complete variable domain is DAMVIQNPRYQVTQFGKPVTLSCSQTLNHNVMYWYQQKSSQAPKLLFHYYDKDFNNEADTPDNFQSRRPNTSFCFLDIRSPGLGDTAMYLCATSRVREFPGELFFGEGSRLTVL.

The CDR3 region has the DNA TGTGCCATCGGGACTAGCGGGAAGTATGAGCAGTTCTTC. This encodes CAIGTSGKYEQFF. J is TRBJ2-1 and V is TRBV7-6, with 13 bases matching TRBD2. With V trimmed by 10 bases and J by 8 bases, 5 bases remained unmatched. Germline CDR1 SGHVS, CDR2 FNYEAQ. The CDR3 spans 13 residues.

This clone has only one observation. As DNA, the CDR3 is TGTGCCAGCAGTTTAAGAGGGGGACACTTTACTCCAACTAATGAAAAACTGTTTTTT. Amino acids: CASSLRGGHFTPTNEKLFF. This rearrangement joins TRBV28 to TRBJ1-4; D may be TRBD1 (6 bases). The V and J ends lost 2 bases and 0 bases respectively, with 19 bases between them. CDR1 is MDHEN, CDR2 SYDVKM, per germline. The CDR3 contains 19 residues.

V gene TRBV5-1 combines with J gene TRBJ1-2; D ambiguous. The CDR3 runs 13 residues. Trimming took off 0 bases at V and 3 bases at J, with 6 bases between the two ends. CDR1 SGHRS and CDR2 YFSETQ come from the germline V gene. The CDR3 coding sequence is TGCGCCAGCAGCTTGGGCCAGGACTATGGCTACACCTTC. Its protein product is CASSLGQDYGYTF. Together with reference TRBV5-1 and TRBJ1-2, the CDR3 gives the full variable domain: KAGVTQTPRYLIKTRGQQVTLSCSPISGHRSVSWYQQTPGQGLQFLFEYFSETQRNKGNFPGRFSGRQFSNSRSEMNVSTLELGDSALYLCASSLGQDYGYTFGSGTRLTVV.

The chain uses TRBV5-4 and TRBJ2-7; TRBD1 aligns across 7 bases. Trimming at V came to 3 bases and at J to 7 bases, leaving 4 bases not matched to a gene. CDR1 and CDR2 from the germline V gene are SGHNT and YYREEE (reference sequence). The CDR3 is 12 residues long. CDR3 in amino acids: CASSYEQGEQYF. The CDR3 bases are TGTGCCAGCAGCTACGAACAGGGGGAGCAGTACTTC.

The chain employs TRBV20-1 and TRBJ2-5; the D gene is possibly TRBD1 (6 bases). V dropped 3 bases and J dropped 9 bases, with 20 bases sitting between them. Germline lookup yields CDR1 DFQATT and CDR2 SNEGSKA (reference sequence). The CDR3 is made up of 14 amino acids. In DNA form, the CDR3 reads TGCAGTGCTAGTGGCGGACAGATTATGGTCGCCCAGTACTTC. Translation: CSASGGQIMVAQYF.

V is TRBV7-9 and J is TRBJ2-5; D unclear. The CDR3 is 13 residues long. Germline CDR1 reads SEHNR; CDR2 reads FQNEAQ (reference sequence). V lost 6 bases and J lost 2, with 10 bases in between. CDR3 coding DNA: TGTGCCAGCAGTCCCCCAGTGCAAGAGACCCAGTACTTC. It specifies CASSPPVQETQYF.

The rearrangement joins TRBV7-2 to TRBJ2-1; D uncertain. V gave up 1 base and J gave up 9 bases, with 10 bases separating them. From germline, CDR1 is SGHTA and CDR2 FQGNSA. This CDR3 contains 13 residues. CDR3 residues: CASSLVQGGEQFF. CDR3 in DNA: TGTGCCAGCAGCTTAGTTCAAGGCGGTGAGCAGTTCTTC.

In this sample, this clone turned up once. The CDR3, as DNA: TGTGCCAGCAGTTTAGAAGGGGACATTAAACCTGGAAACACCATATATTTT. This translates into CASSLEGDIKPGNTIYF. The chain couples TRBV28 to TRBJ1-3, with D tentatively TRBD1 (6 bases). Looked up from germline, CDR1 is MDHEN and CDR2 is SYDVKM. The V gene lost 2 bases and the J gene lost 2 bases, with 16 bases spanning the gap. The CDR3 contains 17 residues.

The chain combines TRBV24-1 with TRBJ2-3; 11 nucleotides line up with TRBD2. The CDR3 contains 19 residues. The V and J ends lost 4 bases and 4 bases, in that order; junction bases with no gene match: 15. CDR1 is KGHDR, CDR2 SFDVKD, per germline. The CDR3 bases are TGTGCCACCAGTGAAGTCAGGACCTTAGCGGGAGGGCCGCCAGATACGCAGTATTTT. Protein product: CATSEVRTLAGGPPDTQYF.

The chain recombines TRBV11-1 with TRBJ2-7; a weak D match, TRBD2 (5 bases). Trimming shortened V by 5 bases and J by 9 bases, and 17 bases separated the two germline ends. Germline assignment: CDR1 SGHAT and CDR2 FQDESV (reference sequence). This CDR3 contains 13 residues. CDR3: CASSDGRGVSQYF. The CDR3 region has the DNA TGTGCCAGCAGCGACGGACGGGGTGTGTCGCAGTACTTC.

This rearrangement joins TRBV14 to TRBJ2-1; a possible D gene is TRBD2 (6 bases). Deletions cut 2 bases from V and 3 bases from J, with 11 bases between. The CDR3 spans 15 residues. Germline CDR1 and CDR2: SGHDN and FVKESK. This chain's CDR3 is CASSQRSGFYNEQFF. For the CDR3, the DNA is TGTGCCAGCAGCCAAAGGAGCGGGTTCTACAATGAGCAGTTCTTC.